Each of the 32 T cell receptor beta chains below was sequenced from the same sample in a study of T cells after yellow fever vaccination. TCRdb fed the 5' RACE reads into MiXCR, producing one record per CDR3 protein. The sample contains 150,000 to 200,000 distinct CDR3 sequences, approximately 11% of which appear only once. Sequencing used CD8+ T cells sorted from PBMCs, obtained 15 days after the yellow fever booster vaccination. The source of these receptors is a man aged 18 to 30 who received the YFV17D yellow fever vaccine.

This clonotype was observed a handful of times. The CDR3 coding sequence is TGCGCCAGTAGCGGGGGGGCCGACGCAGATACGCAGTATTTT. The encoded protein is CASSGGADADTQYF. This chain joins TRBV10-2 and TRBJ2-3; 11 positions agree with TRBD2. V lost 9 bases, J lost 4 bases, and 6 bases stayed unmatched. Germline-derived CDR1 and CDR2 are WSHSY and SAAADI. The CDR3 spans 14 residues.

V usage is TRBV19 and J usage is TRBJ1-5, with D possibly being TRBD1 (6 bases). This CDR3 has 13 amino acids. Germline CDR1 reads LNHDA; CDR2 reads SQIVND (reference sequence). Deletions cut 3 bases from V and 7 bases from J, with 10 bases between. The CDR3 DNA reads TGTGCCAGTAGTATTGGGGGCGAACAGCCCCAGCATTTT. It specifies CASSIGGEQPQHF.

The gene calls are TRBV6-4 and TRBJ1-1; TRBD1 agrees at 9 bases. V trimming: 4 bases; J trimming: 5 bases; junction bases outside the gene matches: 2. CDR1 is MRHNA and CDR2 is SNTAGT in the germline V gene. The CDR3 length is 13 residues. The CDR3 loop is CASSATGGTEAFF. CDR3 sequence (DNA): TGTGCCAGCAGTGCGACAGGGGGTACTGAAGCTTTCTTT.

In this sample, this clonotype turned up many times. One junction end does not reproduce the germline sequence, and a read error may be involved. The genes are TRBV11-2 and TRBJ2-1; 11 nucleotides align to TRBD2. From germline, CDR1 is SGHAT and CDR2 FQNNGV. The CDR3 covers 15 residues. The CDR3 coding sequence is TGTGCCAGCAGCTTTCTAGCGGGGGGCTACGATGAGCAGTTCTTC. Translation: CASSFLAGGYDEQFF.

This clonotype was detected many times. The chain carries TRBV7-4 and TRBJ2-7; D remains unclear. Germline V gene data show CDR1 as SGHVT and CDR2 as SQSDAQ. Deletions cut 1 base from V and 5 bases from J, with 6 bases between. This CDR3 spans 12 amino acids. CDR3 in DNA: TGTGCCAGCAGCTTAGGGATCGACGAGCAGTACTTC. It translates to CASSLGIDEQYF.

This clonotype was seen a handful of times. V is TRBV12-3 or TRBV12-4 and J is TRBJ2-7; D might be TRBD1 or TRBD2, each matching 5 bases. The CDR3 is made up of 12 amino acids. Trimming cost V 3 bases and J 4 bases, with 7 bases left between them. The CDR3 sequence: CASSFGGYEQYV. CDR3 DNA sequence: TGTGCCAGCAGTTTTGGGGGTTACGAGCAGTACGTC.

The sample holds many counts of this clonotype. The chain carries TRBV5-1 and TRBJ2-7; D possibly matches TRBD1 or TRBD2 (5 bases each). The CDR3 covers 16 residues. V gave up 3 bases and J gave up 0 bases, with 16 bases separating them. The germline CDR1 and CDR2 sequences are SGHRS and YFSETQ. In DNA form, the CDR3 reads TGCGCCAGCAGCTACACCCCGGGACGAGGCTCCTACGAGCAGTACGTC. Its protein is CASSYTPGRGSYEQYV.

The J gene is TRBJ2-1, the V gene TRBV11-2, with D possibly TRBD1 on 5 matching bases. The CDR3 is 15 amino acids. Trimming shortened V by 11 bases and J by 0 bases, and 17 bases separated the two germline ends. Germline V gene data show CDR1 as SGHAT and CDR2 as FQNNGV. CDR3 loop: CAGARLASSYNEQFF. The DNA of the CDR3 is TGTGCCGGGGCGAGACTGGCAAGCTCCTACAATGAGCAGTTCTTC. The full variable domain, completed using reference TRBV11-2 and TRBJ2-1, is EAGVAQSPRYKIIEKRQSVAFWCNPISGHATLYWYQQILGQGPKLLIQFQNNGVVDDSQLPKDRFSAERLKGVDSTLKIQPAKLEDSAVYLCAGARLASSYNEQFFGPGTRLTVL.

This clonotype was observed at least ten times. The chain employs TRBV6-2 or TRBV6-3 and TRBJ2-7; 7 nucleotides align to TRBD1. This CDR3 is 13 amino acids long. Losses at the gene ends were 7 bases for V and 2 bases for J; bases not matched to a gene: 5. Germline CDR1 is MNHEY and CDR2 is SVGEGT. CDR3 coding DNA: TGTGCCAGCAATTCGGACAGGACCTACGAGCAGTACGTC. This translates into CASNSDRTYEQYV.

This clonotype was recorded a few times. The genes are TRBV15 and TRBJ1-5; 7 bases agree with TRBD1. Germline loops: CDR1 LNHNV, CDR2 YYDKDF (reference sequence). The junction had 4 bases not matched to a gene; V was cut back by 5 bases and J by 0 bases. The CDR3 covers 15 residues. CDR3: CATSDSGGSNQPQHF. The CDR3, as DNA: TGTGCCACCAGCGACTCAGGGGGTAGCAATCAGCCCCAGCATTTT. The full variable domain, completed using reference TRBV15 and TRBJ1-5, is DAMVIQNPRYQVTQFGKPVTLSCSQTLNHNVMYWYQQKSSQAPKLLFHYYDKDFNNEADTPDNFQSRRPNTSFCFLDIRSPGLGDTAMYLCATSDSGGSNQPQHFGDGTRLSIL.

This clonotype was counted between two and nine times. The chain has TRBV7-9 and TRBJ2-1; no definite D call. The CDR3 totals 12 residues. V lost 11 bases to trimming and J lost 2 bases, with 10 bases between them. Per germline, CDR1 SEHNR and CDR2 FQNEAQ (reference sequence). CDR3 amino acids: CAAAGAYNEQFF. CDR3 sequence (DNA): TGTGCCGCCGCCGGCGCCTACAATGAGCAGTTCTTC.

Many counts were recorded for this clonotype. CDR3 region: CASSQDSLLNEQFF. The CDR3 DNA reads as TGTGCCAGCAGCCAAGATTCCCTTCTCAATGAGCAGTTCTTC. V gene TRBV4-2 combines with J gene TRBJ2-1; D is unresolved. Germline V CDR1 and CDR2: LGHNA, YNFKEQ. V lost 0 bases to trimming and J lost 6 bases, with 9 bases between them. The CDR3 contains 14 residues.

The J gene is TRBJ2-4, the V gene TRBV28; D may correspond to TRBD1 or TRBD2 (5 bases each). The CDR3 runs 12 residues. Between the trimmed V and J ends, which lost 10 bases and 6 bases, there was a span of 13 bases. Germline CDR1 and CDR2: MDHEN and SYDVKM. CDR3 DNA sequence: TGTGCCACCCGCCGTGGGGGAAACATTCAGTACTTC. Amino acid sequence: CATRRGGNIQYF.

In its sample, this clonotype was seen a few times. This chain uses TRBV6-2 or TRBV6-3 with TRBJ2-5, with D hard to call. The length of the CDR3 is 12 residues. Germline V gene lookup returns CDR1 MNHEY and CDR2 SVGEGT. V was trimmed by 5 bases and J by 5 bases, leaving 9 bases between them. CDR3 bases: TGTGCCAGCAGTGGAAACGGGGAGACCCAGTACTTC. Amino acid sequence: CASSGNGETQYF.

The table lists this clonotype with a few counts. CDR3 in DNA: TGTGCTAGTGGTCAGAGCTCCTACAATGAGCAGTTCTTC. It specifies CASGQSSYNEQFF. The V and J genes are TRBV12-5 and TRBJ2-1; D is unresolved. Trimming stripped 5 bases from V and 0 bases from J, with 5 bases between. This CDR3 is built from 13 residues. Germline V gene sequence: CDR1 LGHNT, CDR2 FRNRAP.

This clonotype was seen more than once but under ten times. CDR3 region: CASSQDQTSPPAGYTF. The CDR3 nucleotides are TGCGCCAGCAGCCAAGATCAAACCTCCCCTCCAGCTGGCTACACCTTC. The V call is TRBV4-1, the J call TRBJ1-2, with unresolved D. CDR1 is MGHRA, CDR2 YSYEKL, per germline. Trimming pared 0 bases from V and 7 bases from J, leaving 18 bases between. The CDR3 contains 16 residues.

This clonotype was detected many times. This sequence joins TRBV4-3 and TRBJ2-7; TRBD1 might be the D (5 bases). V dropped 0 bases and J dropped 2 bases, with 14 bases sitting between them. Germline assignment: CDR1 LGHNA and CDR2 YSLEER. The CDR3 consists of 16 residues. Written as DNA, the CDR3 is TGCGCCAGCAGCCAAGAGGTACCAGGGCCGGCCTACGAGCAGTACTTC. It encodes CASSQEVPGPAYEQYF.

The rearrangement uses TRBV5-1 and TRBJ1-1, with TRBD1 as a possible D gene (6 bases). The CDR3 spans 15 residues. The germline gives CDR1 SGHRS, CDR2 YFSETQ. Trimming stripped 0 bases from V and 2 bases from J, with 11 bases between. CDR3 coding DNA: TGCGCCAGCAGCTTGGCTTGGGGGCTAAACACTGAAGCTTTCTTT. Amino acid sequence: CASSLAWGLNTEAFF. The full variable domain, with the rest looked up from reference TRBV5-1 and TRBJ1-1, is KAGVTQTPRYLIKTRGQQVTLSCSPISGHRSVSWYQQTPGQGLQFLFEYFSETQRNKGNFPGRFSGRQFSNSRSEMNVSTLELGDSALYLCASSLAWGLNTEAFFGQGTRLTVV.

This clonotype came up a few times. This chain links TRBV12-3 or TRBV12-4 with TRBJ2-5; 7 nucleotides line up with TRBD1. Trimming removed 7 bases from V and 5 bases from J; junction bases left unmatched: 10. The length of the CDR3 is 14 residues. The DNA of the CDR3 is TGTGCCAGCACCCCGAACAGGGGTCACGAGACCCAGTACTTC. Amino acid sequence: CASTPNRGHETQYF.

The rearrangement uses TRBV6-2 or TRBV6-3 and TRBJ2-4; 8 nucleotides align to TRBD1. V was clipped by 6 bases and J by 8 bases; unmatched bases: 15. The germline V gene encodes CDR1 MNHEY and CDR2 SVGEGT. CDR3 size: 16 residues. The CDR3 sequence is CASSPISLDRGDIQYF. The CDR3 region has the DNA TGTGCCAGCAGCCCGATTTCCCTAGACAGGGGAGACATTCAGTACTTC.

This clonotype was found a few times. CDR3 residues: CASSPVGHGDEQYF. CDR3 coding DNA: TGTGCCAGTTCTCCAGTGGGACACGGCGACGAGCAGTACTTC. The J gene is TRBJ2-7, the V gene TRBV18; possibly TRBD1 for D (6 bases). The CDR3 length is 14 residues. V lost 9 bases and J lost 5, with 20 bases in between. CDR1 KGHSH and CDR2 LQKENI come from the germline V gene.

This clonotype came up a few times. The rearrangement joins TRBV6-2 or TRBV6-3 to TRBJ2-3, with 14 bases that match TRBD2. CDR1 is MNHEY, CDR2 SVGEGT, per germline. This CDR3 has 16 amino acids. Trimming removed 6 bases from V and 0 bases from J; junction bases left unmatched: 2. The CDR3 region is CASSRTSGGSTDTQYF. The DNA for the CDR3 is TGTGCCAGCAGCAGGACTAGCGGGGGGAGCACAGATACGCAGTATTTT.

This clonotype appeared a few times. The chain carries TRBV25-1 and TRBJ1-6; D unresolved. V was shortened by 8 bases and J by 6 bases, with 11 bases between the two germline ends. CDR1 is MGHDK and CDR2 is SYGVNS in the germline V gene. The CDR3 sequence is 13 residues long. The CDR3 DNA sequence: TGTGCCAGCCGTCCGGCGGTTAATTCACCCCTCCACTTT. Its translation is CASRPAVNSPLHF.

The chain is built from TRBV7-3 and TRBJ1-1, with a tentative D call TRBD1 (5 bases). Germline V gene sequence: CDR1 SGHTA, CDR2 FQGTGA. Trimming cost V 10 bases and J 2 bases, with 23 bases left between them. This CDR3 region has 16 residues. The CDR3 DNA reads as TGTGCCACCACAGGAGACCCGGGACGGACAAACACTGAAGCTTTCTTT. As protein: CATTGDPGRTNTEAFF. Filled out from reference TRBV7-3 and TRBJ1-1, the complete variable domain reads GAGVSQTPSNKVTEKGKYVELRCDPISGHTALYWYRQSLGQGPEFLIYFQGTGAADDSGLPNDRFFAVRPEGSVSTLKIQRTERGDSAVYLCATTGDPGRTNTEAFFGQGTRLTVV.

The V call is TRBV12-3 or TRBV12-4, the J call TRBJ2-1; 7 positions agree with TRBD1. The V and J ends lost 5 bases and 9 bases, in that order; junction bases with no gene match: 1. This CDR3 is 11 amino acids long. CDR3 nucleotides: TGTGCCAGCAGTCCAGGGGGTGAGCAGTTCTTC. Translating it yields CASSPGGEQFF.

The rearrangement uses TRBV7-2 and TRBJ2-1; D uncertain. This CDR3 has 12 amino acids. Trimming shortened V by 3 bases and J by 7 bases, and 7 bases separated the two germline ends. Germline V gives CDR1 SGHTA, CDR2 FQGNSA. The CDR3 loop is CASSFMLNEQFF. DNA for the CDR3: TGTGCCAGCAGCTTCATGTTAAATGAGCAGTTCTTC.

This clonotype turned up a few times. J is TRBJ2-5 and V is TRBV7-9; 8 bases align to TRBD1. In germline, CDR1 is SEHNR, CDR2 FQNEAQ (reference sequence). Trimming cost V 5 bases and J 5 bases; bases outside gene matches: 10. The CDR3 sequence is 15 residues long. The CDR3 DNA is TGTGCCAGCAGCCCCCGGAGACAGGGGTGGGAGACCCAGTACTTC. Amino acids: CASSPRRQGWETQYF.

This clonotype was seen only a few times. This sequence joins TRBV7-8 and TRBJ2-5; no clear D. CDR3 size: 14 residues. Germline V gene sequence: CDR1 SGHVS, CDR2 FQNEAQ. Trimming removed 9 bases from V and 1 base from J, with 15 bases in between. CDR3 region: CASHKLTFQETQYF. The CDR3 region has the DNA TGTGCCAGTCACAAGTTGACGTTCCAAGAGACCCAGTACTTC.

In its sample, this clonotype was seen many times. DNA of the CDR3: TGTGCCAGCAGCTCGGGACAGTCGAAACAGTTCTTC. This encodes CASSSGQSKQFF. The genes are TRBV5-6 and TRBJ2-1, with 7 bases lining up with TRBD1. The trim removed 3 bases at V and 13 bases at J, leaving 7 bases unmatched. There are 12 residues in the CDR3. CDR1 and CDR2 (germline): SGHDT, YYEEEE.

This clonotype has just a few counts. CDR3 protein: CASWGGFGYTF. In nucleotides, the CDR3 is TGTGCCTCCTGGGGGGGTTTTGGCTACACCTTC. This chain links TRBV6-5 with TRBJ1-2, with TRBD1 as a possible D gene (5 bases). The germline V gene has CDR1 MNHEY and CDR2 SVGAGI. The CDR3 spans 11 residues. V was cut by 11 bases and J by 7 bases, with 14 bases left in between.

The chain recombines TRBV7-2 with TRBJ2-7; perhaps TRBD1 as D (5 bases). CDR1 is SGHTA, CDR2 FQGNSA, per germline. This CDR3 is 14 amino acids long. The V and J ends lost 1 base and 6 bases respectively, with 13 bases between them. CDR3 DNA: TGTGCCAGCAGCTTAGGGGGCGGACACATCGAGCAGTACGTC. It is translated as CASSLGGGHIEQYV.

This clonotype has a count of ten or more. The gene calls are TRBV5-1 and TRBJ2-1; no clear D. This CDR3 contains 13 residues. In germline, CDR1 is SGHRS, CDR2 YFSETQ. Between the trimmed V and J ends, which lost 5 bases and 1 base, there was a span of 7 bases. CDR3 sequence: CASREISYNEQFF. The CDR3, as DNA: TGCGCCAGCAGAGAGATTTCCTACAATGAGCAGTTCTTC.